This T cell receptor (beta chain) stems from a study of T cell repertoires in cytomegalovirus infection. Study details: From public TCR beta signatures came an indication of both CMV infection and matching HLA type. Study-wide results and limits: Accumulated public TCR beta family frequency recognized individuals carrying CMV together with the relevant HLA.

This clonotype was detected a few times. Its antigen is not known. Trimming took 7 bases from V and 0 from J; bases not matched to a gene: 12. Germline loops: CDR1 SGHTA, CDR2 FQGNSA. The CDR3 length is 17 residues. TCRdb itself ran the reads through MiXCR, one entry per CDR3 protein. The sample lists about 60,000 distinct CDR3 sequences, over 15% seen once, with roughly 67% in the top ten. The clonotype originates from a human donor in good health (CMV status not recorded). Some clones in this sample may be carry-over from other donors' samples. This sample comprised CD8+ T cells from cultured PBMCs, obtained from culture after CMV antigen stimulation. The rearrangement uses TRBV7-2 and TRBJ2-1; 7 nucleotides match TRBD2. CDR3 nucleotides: TGTGCCAGCAACGTCCTGGGGGGGTTTAGCTCCTACAATGAGCAGTTCTTC. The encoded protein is CASNVLGGFSSYNEQFF.